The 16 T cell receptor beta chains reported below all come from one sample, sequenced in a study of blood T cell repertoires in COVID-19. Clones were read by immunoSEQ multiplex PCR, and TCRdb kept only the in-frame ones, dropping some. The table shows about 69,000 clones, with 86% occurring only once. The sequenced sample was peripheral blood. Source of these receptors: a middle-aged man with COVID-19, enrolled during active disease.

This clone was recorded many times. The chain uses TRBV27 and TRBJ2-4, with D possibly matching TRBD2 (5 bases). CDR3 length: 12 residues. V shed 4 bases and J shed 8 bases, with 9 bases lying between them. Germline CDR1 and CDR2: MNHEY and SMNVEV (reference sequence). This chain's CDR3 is CASSSRGDIQYF. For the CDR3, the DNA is TGTGCCAGCAGTTCCCGGGGAGACATTCAGTACTTC.

For the CDR3, the DNA is TGTGCCAGCAGTCGGGACTCTGGGGCCAACGTCCTGACTTTC. This codes for CASSRDSGANVLTF. The chain couples TRBV6-5 to TRBJ2-6; possibly TRBD2 for D (5 bases). The germline V and J ends were trimmed by 5 bases and 0 bases, with 5 bases remaining between them. Germline CDR1 MNHEY, CDR2 SVGAGI. The CDR3 totals 14 residues.

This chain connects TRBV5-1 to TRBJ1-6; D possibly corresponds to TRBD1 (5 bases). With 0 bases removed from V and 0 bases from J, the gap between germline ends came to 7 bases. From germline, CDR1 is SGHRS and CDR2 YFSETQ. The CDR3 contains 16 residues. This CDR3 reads CASSLAGISYNSPLHF. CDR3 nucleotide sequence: TGCGCCAGCAGCTTGGCAGGGATCTCCTATAATTCACCCCTCCACTTT.

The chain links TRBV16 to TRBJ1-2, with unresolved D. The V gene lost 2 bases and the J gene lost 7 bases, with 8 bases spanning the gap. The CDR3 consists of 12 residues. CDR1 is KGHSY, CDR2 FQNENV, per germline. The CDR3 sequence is CASSQTTGGYTF. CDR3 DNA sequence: TGTGCCAGCAGCCAAACTACGGGTGGCTACACCTTC.

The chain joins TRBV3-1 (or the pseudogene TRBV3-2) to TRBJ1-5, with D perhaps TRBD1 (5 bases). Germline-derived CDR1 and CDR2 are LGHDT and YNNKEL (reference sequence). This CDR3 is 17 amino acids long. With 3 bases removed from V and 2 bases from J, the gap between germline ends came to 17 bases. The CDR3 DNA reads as TGTGCCAGCAGCCACCGCACAGGCCTCGCCGGCAATCAGCCCCAGCATTTT. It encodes CASSHRTGLAGNQPQHF.

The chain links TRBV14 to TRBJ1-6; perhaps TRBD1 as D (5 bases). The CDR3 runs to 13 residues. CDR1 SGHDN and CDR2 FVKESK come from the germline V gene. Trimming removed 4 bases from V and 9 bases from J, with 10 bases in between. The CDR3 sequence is CASSRREGSPLHF. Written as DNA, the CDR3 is TGTGCCAGCAGCCGCAGGGAAGGTTCACCCCTCCACTTT.

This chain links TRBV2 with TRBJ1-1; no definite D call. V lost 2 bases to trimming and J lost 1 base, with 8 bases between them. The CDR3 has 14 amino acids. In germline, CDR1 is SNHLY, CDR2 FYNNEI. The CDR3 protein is CASSELGQNTEAFF. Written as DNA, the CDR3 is TGTGCCAGCAGTGAATTGGGCCAGAACACTGAAGCTTTCTTT.

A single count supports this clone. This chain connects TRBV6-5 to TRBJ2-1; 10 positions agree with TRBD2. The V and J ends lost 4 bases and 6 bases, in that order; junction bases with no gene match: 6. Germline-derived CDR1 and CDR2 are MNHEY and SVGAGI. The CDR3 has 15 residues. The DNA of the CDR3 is TGTGCCAGCAGTTTAATAGCGGGGGGCCGCAATGAGCAGTTCTTC. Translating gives CASSLIAGGRNEQFF.

The CDR3 coding sequence is TGTGCCAGCAGCTTACGGGCTAGCGGGGGCCTTAGGCATGAGCAGTTCTTC. As protein: CASSLRASGGLRHEQFF. The chain is built from TRBV11-2 and TRBJ2-1; 10 nucleotides line up with TRBD2. The germline V gene encodes CDR1 SGHAT and CDR2 FQNNGV. The CDR3 has 17 residues. With V trimmed by 2 bases and J by 8 bases, 12 bases remained unmatched.

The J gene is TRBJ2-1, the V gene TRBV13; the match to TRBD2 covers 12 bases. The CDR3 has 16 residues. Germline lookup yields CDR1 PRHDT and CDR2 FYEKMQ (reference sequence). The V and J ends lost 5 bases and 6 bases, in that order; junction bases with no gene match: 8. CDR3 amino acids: CASSPTLAGGPNEQFF. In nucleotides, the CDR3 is TGTGCCAGCAGCCCGACCCTAGCGGGGGGGCCCAATGAGCAGTTCTTC.

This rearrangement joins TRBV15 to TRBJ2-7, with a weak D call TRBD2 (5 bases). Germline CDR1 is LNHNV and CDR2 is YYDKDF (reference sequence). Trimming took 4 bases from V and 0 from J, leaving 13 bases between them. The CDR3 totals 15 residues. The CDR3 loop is CATSNNGKSSYEQYF. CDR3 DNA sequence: TGTGCCACCAGCAATAACGGGAAGAGCTCCTACGAGCAGTACTTC.

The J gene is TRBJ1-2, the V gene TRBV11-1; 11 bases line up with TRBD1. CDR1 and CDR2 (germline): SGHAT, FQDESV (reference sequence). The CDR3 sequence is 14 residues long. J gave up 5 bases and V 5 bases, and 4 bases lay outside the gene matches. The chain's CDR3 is CASSGGQGAYGYTF. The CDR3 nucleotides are TGTGCCAGCAGCGGAGGACAGGGGGCTTATGGCTACACCTTC.

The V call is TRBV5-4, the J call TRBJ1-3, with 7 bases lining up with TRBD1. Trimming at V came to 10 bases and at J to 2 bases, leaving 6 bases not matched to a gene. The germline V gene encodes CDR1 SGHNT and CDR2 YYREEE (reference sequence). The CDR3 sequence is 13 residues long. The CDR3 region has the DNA TGTGCCGGGGGAACAGGGGCTGGAAACACCATATATTTT. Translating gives CAGGTGAGNTIYF.

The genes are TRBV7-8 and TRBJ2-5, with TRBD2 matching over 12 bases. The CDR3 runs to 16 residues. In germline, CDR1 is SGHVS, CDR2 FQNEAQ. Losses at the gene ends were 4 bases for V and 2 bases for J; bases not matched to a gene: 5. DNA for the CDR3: TGTGCCAGCAGCTCGCAGACTAGCGGGGGTCAAGAGACCCAGTACTTC. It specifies CASSSQTSGGQETQYF.

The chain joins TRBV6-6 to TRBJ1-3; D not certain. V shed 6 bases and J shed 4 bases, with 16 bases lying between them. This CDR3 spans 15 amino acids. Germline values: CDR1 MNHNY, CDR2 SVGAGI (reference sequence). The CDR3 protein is CASSPGGKSGNTIYF. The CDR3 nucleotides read TGTGCCAGCAGCCCGGGCGGGAAATCCGGAAACACCATATATTTT.

Here the CDR3 DNA reads TGTGCCAGCAGCCTCCTCCGGGGAAATGGCTACACCTTC. Its protein product is CASSLLRGNGYTF. The chain carries TRBV3-1 (or the pseudogene TRBV3-2) and TRBJ1-2; no reliable D call. Germline V CDR1 and CDR2: LGHDT, YNNKEL (reference sequence). CDR3 size: 13 residues. The V gene lost 4 bases and the J gene lost 6 bases, with 12 bases spanning the gap.